The next 25 T cell receptor beta chains were all read from a single sample in a study of immune heterogeneity within non-small cell lung tumors. Multiplex PCR amplified the TCR beta CDR3 region. Its first round ran for around 10 cycles with 32 V and 13 J primers. TCRdb fed the multiplex PCR reads into MiXCR, producing one record per CDR3 protein. The sample holds around 3,700 distinct CDR3 sequences, roughly 35% seen once. Genomic DNA extracted from bulk tumor tissue served as template. A total of about 0.55 ug was used per sample. Surgical sampling yielded several biopsies per primary tumor (spaced far apart). Curative surgery was undertaken by patients, who had untreated, newly diagnosed non-small cell lung cancer. The sequenced material came from lung tumor tissue. The receptor set was obtained from a man in his 70s with non-small cell lung cancer.

DNA for the CDR3: TGCGCCAGCAGCCAACTAGCGGGAGAGACCTACGAGCAGTACTTC. Its translation is CASSQLAGETYEQYF. The rearrangement joins TRBV4-1 to TRBJ2-7; 10 bases map to TRBD2. CDR1 is MGHRA and CDR2 is YSYEKL in the germline V gene. After removal of 2 bases from V and 2 bases from J, the junction contained 3 bases not matched to a gene. The CDR3 is 15 residues long.

This clonotype was found a few times. The gene calls are TRBV20-1 and TRBJ2-1; D not resolved. Germline assignment: CDR1 DFQATT and CDR2 SNEGSKA (reference sequence). The V gene lost 1 base and the J gene lost 10 bases, with 11 bases spanning the gap. The CDR3 has 12 residues. In nucleotides, the CDR3 is TGCAGTGCTAGAGTGTCCTCGGACGAGCAGTTCTTC. It is translated as CSARVSSDEQFF.

The chain carries TRBV20-1 and TRBJ2-7; weak D call: TRBD2 (5 bases). CDR3 length: 14 amino acids. Germline V gives CDR1 DFQATT, CDR2 SNEGSKA (reference sequence). The V end was cut by 4 bases, the J end by 2 bases, with 15 bases between. The CDR3 sequence: CSATPHGEAYEQYF. The CDR3 coding sequence is TGCAGTGCTACCCCCCACGGGGAAGCCTACGAGCAGTACTTC.

This clonotype was found a few times. The rearrangement links TRBV15 to TRBJ2-7, with D possibly TRBD2 on 5 matching bases. The V gene's germline CDR1 is LNHNV and CDR2 YYDKDF (reference sequence). V was cut by 4 bases and J by 6 bases, with 10 bases left in between. The CDR3 has 12 amino acids. The CDR3 spells CATSISGIEQYF. As DNA, the CDR3 is TGTGCCACCAGCATTTCCGGGATCGAGCAGTACTTC.

This clonotype was recorded once. The chain couples TRBV10-3 to TRBJ2-3; 9 bases fit TRBD2. CDR3 length equals 15 residues. J lost 3 bases, V lost 3 bases, and 4 bases had no gene match. Per germline, CDR1 ENHRY and CDR2 SYGVKD. CDR3 nucleotide sequence: TGTGCCATCAGTGATGGCGGGAGGGCGACAGATACGCAGTATTTT. It is translated as CAISDGGRATDTQYF.

This clonotype is large. The rearrangement links TRBV11-1 to TRBJ2-7, with D tentatively TRBD1 (5 bases). The CDR3 loop spans 15 amino acids. Germline values: CDR1 SGHAT, CDR2 FQDESV (reference sequence). V lost 1 base and J lost 2, with 12 bases in between. In DNA, the CDR3 is TGTGCCAGCAGCTTAGGTCCAGACAGAACCTACGAGCAGTACTTC. This codes for CASSLGPDRTYEQYF.

This chain links TRBV30 with TRBJ1-5; D call uncertain. Germline values: CDR1 GTSNPN, CDR2 SVGIG (reference sequence). CDR3 length: 12 residues. Trimming removed 2 bases from V and 9 bases from J, with 11 bases in between. The chain's CDR3 is CAWSQTTGPQHF. The DNA of the CDR3 is TGTGCCTGGAGTCAGACCACCGGGCCCCAGCATTTT.

This clonotype was seen more than once but under ten times. The chain carries TRBV20-1 and TRBJ2-5, with D possibly TRBD2 on 6 matching bases. V lost 0 bases and J 2 bases, leaving 22 bases between the germline ends. Per germline, CDR1 DFQATT and CDR2 SNEGSKA (reference sequence). This CDR3 has 18 amino acids. CDR3 DNA: TGCAGTGCTAGAGATCCTTCGGGACGATGGGGACTGCAAGAGACCCAGTACTTC. Its protein product is CSARDPSGRWGLQETQYF.

The chain couples TRBV3-1 to TRBJ1-5, with unresolved D. Trimming left V 2 bases short and J 5 bases short, with 7 bases between. There are 13 residues in the CDR3. Germline V gene sequence: CDR1 LGHDT, CDR2 YNNKEL (reference sequence). This chain's CDR3 is CASSQLSYQPQHF. As DNA, the CDR3 is TGTGCCAGCAGCCAACTATCCTATCAGCCCCAGCATTTT.

The chain links TRBV29-1 to TRBJ2-1; D ambiguous. V gave up 7 bases and J gave up 8 bases, with 15 bases separating them. CDR1 SQVTM and CDR2 ANQGSEA come from the germline V gene. The CDR3 has 12 residues. The CDR3 here is CSASPLTHEQFF. The CDR3 DNA reads as TGCAGCGCCTCACCCCTAACGCATGAGCAGTTCTTC.

By sample fraction, this clonotype is large (0.1 to 1%). The chain links TRBV6-1 to TRBJ2-7, with D hard to call. Trimming removed 5 bases at V and 0 bases at J, with 11 bases between. The germline CDR1 and CDR2 sequences are MNHNS and SASEGT. The CDR3 totals 14 residues. For the CDR3, the DNA is TGTGCCAGCAGTTATGACCCAGACTCCTACGAGCAGTACTTC. This sequence encodes CASSYDPDSYEQYF.

This clonotype has a handful of counts. V usage is TRBV7-8 and J usage is TRBJ1-4; 8 positions agree with TRBD1. The CDR3 loop spans 14 amino acids. Germline V gives CDR1 SGHVS, CDR2 FQNEAQ. V was clipped by 5 bases and J by 8 bases; unmatched bases: 7. The CDR3 here is CASSTSGQGEKLFF. Here the CDR3 DNA reads TGTGCCAGCAGCACATCTGGACAGGGCGAAAAACTGTTTTTT.

V and J are TRBV11-2 and TRBJ2-1; 8 bases line up with TRBD1. V trimming: 5 bases; J trimming: 0 bases; junction bases outside the gene matches: 12. From germline, CDR1 is SGHAT and CDR2 FQNNGV. The CDR3 consists of 18 residues. The CDR3 nucleotides read TGTGCCAGCAGCATGGACAGGGCCCCCATCAACTCCTACAATGAGCAGTTCTTC. Translated, it gives CASSMDRAPINSYNEQFF.

The rearrangement links TRBV7-2 to TRBJ2-1; D is unresolved. This CDR3 has 15 residues. Trimming left V 3 bases short and J 1 base short, with 10 bases between. Germline CDR1 SGHTA, CDR2 FQGNSA. CDR3 sequence (DNA): TGTGCCAGCAGCTTGGCTAGAGTGTCCTACAATGAGCAGTTCTTC. Translated, it gives CASSLARVSYNEQFF.

The gene calls are TRBV12-3 or TRBV12-4 and TRBJ2-2, with D perhaps matching TRBD1 or TRBD2 (5 bases each). This CDR3 has 16 residues. Deletions cut 6 bases from V and 5 bases from J, with 19 bases between. CDR3 region: CASRIGTDPRTGELFF. CDR3 DNA: TGTGCCAGCAGGATAGGGACGGACCCTAGAACCGGGGAGCTGTTTTTT.

This rearrangement joins TRBV11-1 to TRBJ2-7; a weak D match, TRBD2 (6 bases). Germline V gene data show CDR1 as SGHAT and CDR2 as FQDESV (reference sequence). Trimming cost V 5 bases and J 2 bases, with 13 bases left between them. The CDR3 totals 14 residues. The CDR3 bases are TGTGCCAGCAGCCCCCGTTGGGGGGCCTACGAGCAGTACTTC. Translating it yields CASSPRWGAYEQYF.

This clonotype was seen only once. The V and J genes are TRBV6-2 or TRBV6-3 and TRBJ1-1, with D perhaps matching TRBD1 (5 bases). V gave up 5 bases and J gave up 9 bases, with 16 bases separating them. The CDR3 runs 13 residues. Germline V CDR1 and CDR2: MNHEY, SVGEGT. CDR3 bases: TGTGCCAGCAGTGACCCCTGGGGGAGAAAAGCTTTCTTT. It translates to CASSDPWGRKAFF.

This clonotype was seen more than once but under ten times. The V call is TRBV7-9, the J call TRBJ2-1, with a possible D match to TRBD2 (6 bases). Between the trimmed V and J ends, which lost 2 bases and 2 bases, there was a span of 10 bases. Looked up from germline, CDR1 is SEHNR and CDR2 is FQNEAQ (reference sequence). This CDR3 is 15 amino acids long. CDR3 sequence: CASSLTGGTYNEQFF. DNA of the CDR3: TGTGCCAGCAGCTTAACCGGGGGTACCTACAATGAGCAGTTCTTC.

This clonotype was detected a few times. V gene TRBV6-1 combines with J gene TRBJ1-2, with 9 bases identical to TRBD1. The CDR3 consists of 16 residues. Germline-derived CDR1 and CDR2 are MNHNS and SASEGT. V trimming: 5 bases; J trimming: 4 bases; junction bases outside the gene matches: 11. CDR3 sequence: CASSPITGTGSYGYTF. In nucleotides, the CDR3 is TGTGCCAGCAGTCCCATAACCGGGACAGGGTCCTATGGCTACACCTTC.

This clonotype qualifies as medium-sized. This chain uses TRBV6-1 with TRBJ2-5; a weak D match, TRBD1 (6 bases). This CDR3 spans 15 amino acids. V dropped 5 bases and J dropped 1 base, with 14 bases sitting between them. Germline CDR1 is MNHNS and CDR2 is SASEGT. CDR3 amino acids: CASSSTGIAQETQYF. The CDR3 DNA reads as TGTGCCAGCAGTTCCACAGGGATCGCCCAAGAGACCCAGTACTTC.

The V call is TRBV20-1, the J call TRBJ1-1, with D tentatively TRBD1 (5 bases). CDR1 is DFQATT, CDR2 SNEGSKA, per germline (reference sequence). Trimming pared 6 bases from V and 1 base from J, leaving 12 bases between. The CDR3 covers 13 residues. The CDR3 bases are TGCAGTGCCGAGGACACTCCGAACACTGAAGCTTTCTTT. As protein: CSAEDTPNTEAFF.

This sequence joins TRBV2 and TRBJ2-2, with D maybe TRBD2 (6 bases). The germline V and J ends were trimmed by 9 bases and 7 bases, with 9 bases remaining between them. The CDR3 spans 11 residues. Germline CDR1 SNHLY, CDR2 FYNNEI. The CDR3 is CAREEGGELFF. CDR3 sequence (DNA): TGTGCCAGGGAGGAGGGCGGGGAGCTGTTTTTT.

About this clonotype itself: This may be a read error: a much more frequent sequence differs by one nucleotide. This chain links TRBV28 with TRBJ2-1, with a weak D call TRBD2 (6 bases). This CDR3 region has 16 residues. CDR1 is MDHEN, CDR2 SYDVKM, per germline. The CDR3 sequence is CACSLLDGRGHNEQFF. CDR3 DNA: TGTGCCTGCAGTTTATTGGACGGGAGAGGCCACAATGAGCAGTTCTTC.

The rearrangement joins TRBV6-2 or TRBV6-3 to TRBJ2-7; 8 bases line up with TRBD1. Trimming removed 2 bases from V and 3 bases from J; junction bases left unmatched: 15. Looked up from germline, CDR1 is MNHEY and CDR2 is SVGEGT. This CDR3 is 18 amino acids long. CDR3 sequence: CASSYTDRVGEAYYEQYF. The CDR3 bases are TGTGCCAGCAGTTACACGGACAGGGTGGGGGAGGCATACTACGAGCAGTACTTC.

V gene TRBV27 combines with J gene TRBJ2-7; weak D call: TRBD1 (6 bases). There are 14 residues in the CDR3. V was cut by 8 bases and J by 0 bases, with 14 bases left in between. The germline V gene has CDR1 MNHEY and CDR2 SMNVEV (reference sequence). The CDR3 protein is CASSRGSNSYEQYF. CDR3 DNA: TGTGCCAGCTCCAGGGGAAGCAACTCCTACGAGCAGTACTTC.